This T cell receptor (beta chain) was sequenced for a study of T-cell reconstitution after alpha-beta-depleted transplantation in children. Study-wide results and caveats: At one year after transplant, newly produced T cells mostly accounted for T-cell counts and diversity. Expanded graft clones numbering several hundred reportedly gave rise to alpha-beta T cells about two months after transplant. In some patients, recipient T cells and intrathymic progenitors surviving conditioning explained high day-60 diversity.

Preparation of the TCRbeta library was carried out with unique molecular identifiers. TCRdb recomputed calls from the PCR reads with MiXCR, one row per CDR3 protein. The sample has hundreds of thousands of distinct CDR3 sequences; around 7.3% are singletons. This clonotype was detected many times. As yet, its antigen is unknown. This clonotype originated in a female patient aged 2-10 years who had a stem cell transplant for Fanconi anemia, so the T cells may come from the graft donor. The specimen was peripheral blood, collected 360 days after TCRalphabeta/CD19-depleted stem cell transplant.

CDR3 in amino acids: CASSFRGPEAFF. CDR3 nucleotide sequence: TGTGCCAGCAGCTTCAGGGGGCCTGAAGCTTTCTTT. This chain connects TRBV7-2 to TRBJ1-1, with TRBD1 identical over 8 bases. The germline V gene encodes CDR1 SGHTA and CDR2 FQGNSA. This CDR3 comprises 12 residues. Trimming cost V 3 bases and J 6 bases; bases outside gene matches: 0. The whole variable domain, remainder taken from reference TRBV7-2 and TRBJ1-1, is GAGVSQSPSNKVTEKGKDVELRCDPISGHTALYWYRQSLGQGLEFLIYFQGNSAPDKSGLPSDRFSAERTGGSVSTLTIQRTQQEDSAVYLCASSFRGPEAFFGQGTRLTVV.